This T cell receptor beta chain stems from a study of identical twins. Study-wide results and caveats: Models came in too low on out-of-frame TCR alpha sharing in monozygotic twins.

Only healthy Caucasians were included as donors. On this clonotype itself: What it recognizes is unknown. At one end the junction does not follow the germline gene, possibly because of a read error.

TCRdb reprocessed the 5' RACE reads via MiXCR and lists one record per CDR3 protein. The sample carries under 400,000 distinct CDR3 sequences, roughly 10% recorded once. The clonotype originates from a woman between 45 and 65 years old in good health. The sequenced material came from naive T cells sorted from blood.

CDR3 nucleotide sequence: TGTGCCAGCAGCTCCAATCCGGGACCTTTCTTC. Its protein is CASSSNPGPFF. The chain joins TRBV7-9 to TRBJ2-4; D may correspond to TRBD1 or TRBD2 (5 bases each). This CDR3 has 11 residues. The V gene's germline CDR1 is SEHNR and CDR2 FQNEAQ (reference sequence).